The TCR beta chain described here comes from a study of blood T cell repertoires in COVID-19. Turning to the study itself: Acute-phase and convalescent COVID-19 samples originated in the United States, Italy and Spain. PBMCs, B-cell-depleted T cells, or T cells were the source of the cDNA or gDNA that made up the material.

Methods used by the authors: Nucleated cell number was recorded as an estimate derived from reference gene primer amplification. The assay was immunoSEQ multiplex PCR, and TCRdb's table has in-frame clones only and misses some. The DNA was the basis for D and trimming; V, J and clone size are from that table. This table holds approximately 300,000 clones, more than 70% found once. The ends were cut back, 3 bases at V and 2 bases at J, with 9 bases in the middle. CDR3 size: 14 residues. Germline V lookup: CDR1 LNHNV, CDR2 YYDKDF (reference sequence). Sequencing was performed on peripheral blood. The chain links TRBV15 to TRBJ2-3; D gene ambiguous. The receptor was isolated from a woman in her 50s with acute or convalescent COVID-19. This CDR3 is CATSSRALTDTQYF. The CDR3 DNA reads as TGTGCCACCAGCAGTAGAGCGCTCACAGATACGCAGTATTTT. The variable domain in full, with the rest retrieved from reference TRBV15 and TRBJ2-3, is DAMVIQNPRYQVTQFGKPVTLSCSQTLNHNVMYWYQQKSSQAPKLLFHYYDKDFNNEADTPDNFQSRRPNTSFCFLDIRSPGLGDTAMYLCATSSRALTDTQYFGPGTRLTVL.